One and the same sample provided the 18 T cell receptor beta chains below, sequenced in a study of blood T cell repertoires in COVID-19. Libraries were prepared by immunoSEQ multiplex PCR; TCRdb keeps only in-frame clonotypes and omits some of them. The sample yields 100,000 to 150,000 clones, around 89% seen once. The source material was peripheral blood. Receptors originate from a man aged 45-65 years with acute or convalescent COVID-19.

CDR3 protein: CASRDRESNEQFF. In DNA form, the CDR3 reads TGTGCCAGCAGGGACAGGGAGAGCAATGAGCAGTTCTTC. The genes are TRBV6-4 and TRBJ2-1; TRBD1 agrees at 8 bases. Unmatched junction bases numbered 4, after V lost 6 bases and J lost 6 bases. CDR3 length: 13 residues. The germline CDR1 and CDR2 sequences are MRHNA and SNTAGT.

The V gene is TRBV6-6, the J gene TRBJ1-2; a weak D match, TRBD1 (6 bases). CDR3 length equals 16 residues. CDR1 and CDR2 from the germline V gene are MNHNY and SVGAGI (reference sequence). The V and J ends lost 10 bases and 1 base respectively, with 22 bases between them. The CDR3 region is CATSRGEYTLNYGYTF. CDR3 coding DNA: TGTGCCACCAGCAGGGGCGAATATACCCTTAACTATGGCTACACCTTC.

CDR3 in amino acids: CASSDRGDWQPQHF. The CDR3 coding sequence is TGTGCCAGCAGTGACAGGGGCGACTGGCAGCCCCAGCATTTT. The rearrangement joins TRBV6-1 to TRBJ1-5; maybe TRBD1 (6 bases). The CDR3 contains 14 residues. CDR1 is MNHNS and CDR2 is SASEGT in the germline V gene. Between the trimmed V and J ends, which lost 3 bases and 7 bases, there was a span of 13 bases.

This sequence joins TRBV5-5 and TRBJ2-1, with TRBD1 identical over 12 bases. This CDR3 is 16 amino acids long. Germline V CDR1 and CDR2: SGHKS, YYEKEE (reference sequence). The trim removed 4 bases at V and 4 bases at J, leaving 6 bases unmatched. The CDR3 nucleotides read TGTGCCAGCAGCCGGGACAGGGGGCATTCGTACAATGAGCAGTTCTTC. Encoded protein: CASSRDRGHSYNEQFF.

The chain links TRBV27 to TRBJ1-5; no firm D call. From germline, CDR1 is MNHEY and CDR2 SMNVEV (reference sequence). The CDR3 has 11 amino acids. Trimming stripped 6 bases from V and 5 bases from J, with 5 bases between. CDR3 sequence (DNA): TGTGCCAGCAGCGGGGATCAGCCCCAGCATTTT. Protein sequence: CASSGDQPQHF.

V and J are TRBV5-5 and TRBJ1-3, with 12 bases identical to TRBD1. CDR1 is SGHKS and CDR2 is YYEKEE in the germline V gene (reference sequence). With V trimmed by 4 bases and J by 0 bases, 8 bases remained unmatched. CDR3 length: 18 amino acids. For the CDR3, the DNA is TGTGCCAGCAGCCCCGGGACAGGGGGCTACCTCTCTGGAAACACCATATATTTT. This gives the protein CASSPGTGGYLSGNTIYF.

The chain uses TRBV3-1 (or the pseudogene TRBV3-2) and TRBJ2-3; TRBD2 agrees at 10 bases. CDR1 and CDR2 from the germline V gene are LGHDT and YNNKEL (reference sequence). This CDR3 has 17 residues. Losses at the gene ends were 2 bases for V and 0 bases for J; bases not matched to a gene: 5. Written as DNA, the CDR3 is TGTGCCAGCAGCCAACCTAGCGGGAGTAGTAGCACAGATACGCAGTATTTT. Residues: CASSQPSGSSSTDTQYF.

This clone has more than one count but fewer than ten. The chain is built from TRBV6-6 and TRBJ2-3; 7 nucleotides align to TRBD1. The length of the CDR3 is 14 residues. V shed 6 bases and J 2 bases; nucleotides not matched to a gene: 5. Germline V gene data show CDR1 as MNHNY and CDR2 as SVGAGI (reference sequence). CDR3 residues: CASRPGQLTDTQYF. In DNA form, the CDR3 reads TGTGCCAGCAGACCGGGACAGCTCACAGATACGCAGTATTTT.

The CDR3 DNA sequence: TGTGCCAGCAGCTCTGGGGCAGGAGGGAGCACAGATACGCAGTATTTT. Translated: CASSSGAGGSTDTQYF. V is TRBV5-4 and J is TRBJ2-3, with D tentatively TRBD2 (6 bases). The germline V gene encodes CDR1 SGHNT and CDR2 YYREEE (reference sequence). CDR3 length equals 16 residues. V lost 3 bases and J 0 bases, leaving 14 bases between the germline ends. Drawing the rest from reference TRBV5-4 and TRBJ2-3, the complete variable domain is ETGVTQSPTHLIKTRGQQVTLRCSSQSGHNTVSWYQQALGQGPQFIFQYYREEENGRGNFPPRFSGLQFPNYSSELNVNALELDDSALYLCASSSGAGGSTDTQYFGPGTRLTVL.

CDR3 bases: TGTGCCAGCAGCACAAGACTAGTGGGCGGGGAGCTGTTTTTT. This translates into CASSTRLVGGELFF. V usage is TRBV7-6 and J usage is TRBJ2-2, with TRBD2 as a possible D gene (6 bases). Germline CDR1 SGHVS, CDR2 FNYEAQ. The CDR3 spans 14 residues. V lost 5 bases to trimming and J lost 7 bases, with 14 bases between them.

The chain recombines TRBV4-1 with TRBJ1-2; D may be TRBD1 (5 bases). CDR1 and CDR2 from the germline V gene are MGHRA and YSYEKL. Trimming took off 1 base at V and 0 bases at J, with 9 bases between the two ends. The CDR3 extends over 15 amino acids. The CDR3 coding sequence is TGCGCCAGCAGCCAAGTCACAGGAGCTAACTATGGCTACACCTTC. This sequence encodes CASSQVTGANYGYTF.

DNA of the CDR3: TGTGCCTGGACTACAGAATTCTCCTACGAGCAGTACTTC. Its translation is CAWTTEFSYEQYF. The rearrangement joins TRBV30 to TRBJ2-7; no firm D call. V lost 4 bases to trimming and J lost 0 bases, with 10 bases between them. The CDR3 extends over 13 amino acids. Per the germline V gene, CDR1 is GTSNPN and CDR2 is SVGIG (reference sequence). Using reference TRBV30 and TRBJ2-7 for the parts outside the CDR3, the full variable domain is SQTIHQWPATLVQPVGSPLSLECTVEGTSNPNLYWYRQAAGRGLQLLFYSVGIGQISSEVPQNLSASRPQDRQFILSSKKLLLSDSGFYLCAWTTEFSYEQYFGPGTRLTVT.

The V and J genes are TRBV5-1 and TRBJ1-1; 11 bases are shared with TRBD1. Looked up from germline, CDR1 is SGHRS and CDR2 is YFSETQ. The ends lost 4 bases at V and 6 bases at J; junction bases unmatched: 2. The CDR3 length is 13 residues. In DNA form, the CDR3 reads TGCGCCAGCAGCGGGGACAGGGGGTCTGAAGCTTTCTTT. This encodes CASSGDRGSEAFF.

This clone was counted only a few times. The chain employs TRBV3-1 (or the pseudogene TRBV3-2) and TRBJ1-2; D is perhaps TRBD1 (6 bases). The CDR3 loop spans 15 amino acids. Trimming took off 4 bases at V and 2 bases at J, with 14 bases between the two ends. Germline V lookup: CDR1 LGHDT, CDR2 YNNKEL (reference sequence). CDR3: CASSRNREGNYGYTF. DNA for the CDR3: TGTGCCAGCAGCCGCAACAGGGAAGGAAACTATGGCTACACCTTC.

This chain uses TRBV9 with TRBJ1-1; unclear D gene. V lost 0 bases to trimming and J lost 1 base, with 7 bases between them. Germline loops: CDR1 SGDLS, CDR2 YYNGEE. The CDR3 is made up of 14 amino acids. CDR3 DNA sequence: TGTGCCAGCAGCGTAGTAGCTCAGAACACTGAAGCTTTCTTT. Protein sequence: CASSVVAQNTEAFF. Supplemented by reference TRBV9 and TRBJ1-1, the full variable domain reads DSGVTQTPKHLITATGQRVTLRCSPRSGDLSVYWYQQSLDQGLQFLIQYYNGEERAKGNILERFSAQQFPDLHSELNLSSLELGDSALYFCASSVVAQNTEAFFGQGTRLTVV.

V is TRBV9 and J is TRBJ2-2; 7 nucleotides match TRBD2. CDR1 and CDR2 (germline): SGDLS, YYNGEE. V shed 3 bases and J 3 bases; nucleotides not matched to a gene: 11. This CDR3 is 17 amino acids long. This CDR3 is CASSGGGTGADTGELFF. The CDR3, as DNA: TGTGCCAGCAGCGGGGGGGGGACTGGGGCGGACACCGGGGAGCTGTTTTTT. Using reference TRBV9 and TRBJ2-2 for the parts outside the CDR3, the full variable domain is DSGVTQTPKHLITATGQRVTLRCSPRSGDLSVYWYQQSLDQGLQFLIQYYNGEERAKGNILERFSAQQFPDLHSELNLSSLELGDSALYFCASSGGGTGADTGELFFGEGSRLTVL.

The chain couples TRBV6-5 to TRBJ1-2; tentative D call: TRBD1 (6 bases). V shed 7 bases and J shed 4 bases, with 16 bases lying between them. The CDR3 contains 14 residues. Germline CDR1 reads MNHEY; CDR2 reads SVGAGI. This CDR3 reads CASKTGFIGYGYTF. CDR3 DNA: TGTGCCAGCAAAACAGGGTTCATCGGCTATGGCTACACCTTC.

The gene calls are TRBV12-3 or TRBV12-4 and TRBJ1-5; 7 bases line up with TRBD1. There are 13 residues in the CDR3. Trimming took 3 bases from V and 6 from J; bases not matched to a gene: 2. The CDR3 DNA sequence: TGTGCCAGCAGTTTTCAGGGGGGTCAGCCCCAGCATTTT. Translated, it gives CASSFQGGQPQHF.